These T cell receptor beta chains were read from a single sample in a study of identical twins. TCRdb called the 5' RACE reads again in MiXCR, with one record for every CDR3 protein. The top ten clones hold 0.8% to 1% of a sample with about 660,000 distinct CDR3 sequences, less than 10% of them seen once. The sample also formed part of further work on yellow fever vaccine responses in identical twins.

Material for sequencing was PBMCs. The origin of the receptors is a woman under 30 in good health. Each CDR3 is given with its conserved first and last residue. Fields, in order: CDR3 protein, CDR3 DNA, V gene, D gene, J gene, clone size. D genes are given only for firm matches. Clone sizes are given selectively: once, few, many, or a class where the clone is expanded.

CASSFSTTLETQYF | TGTGCCAGCAGCTTTTCTACAACCTTGGAGACCCAGTACTTC | TRBV7-9 | - | TRBJ2-5 | few
CASSLPGRTGGPYEQYF | TGTGCCAGCAGCTTACCCGGGCGGACAGGGGGCCCCTACGAGCAGTACTTC | TRBV7-2 | TRBD1 | TRBJ2-7 | -
CASTPGRDRGEQYF | TGTGCCAGCACCCCCGGCAGGGACCGAGGCGAGCAGTACTTC | TRBV28 | - | TRBJ2-7 | few
CASSEAIGLATDTQYF | TGTGCCAGCAGTGAAGCGATAGGTCTAGCCACAGATACGCAGTATTTT | TRBV2 | - | TRBJ2-3 | -
CASIQGSGWTDTQYF | TGTGCCAGCATCCAGGGGTCGGGGTGGACAGATACGCAGTATTTT | TRBV7-9 | - | TRBJ2-3 | few
CSARAVGAGDNEQFF | TGCAGTGCTAGGGCGGTTGGCGCGGGGGACAATGAGCAGTTCTTC | TRBV20-1 | TRBD2 | TRBJ2-1 | many
CASSLRGTAVTYEQYF | TGTGCCAGCAGTTTAAGGGGGACAGCGGTTACCTACGAGCAGTACTTC | TRBV27 | TRBD1 | TRBJ2-7 | few
CASSLFVSSSGANVLTF | TGTGCCAGCAGCTTATTCGTGTCCAGCTCTGGGGCCAACGTCCTGACTTTC | TRBV11-2 | - | TRBJ2-6 | -
CAPPRSQGAIGIQNIQYF | TGTGCCCCCCCCCGGTCTCAGGGGGCGATAGGAATCCAAAACATTCAGTACTTC | TRBV5-6 | TRBD1 | TRBJ2-4 | few
CASSMDSYGYTF | TGCGCCAGCAGCATGGACAGCTATGGCTACACCTTC | TRBV5-1 | - | TRBJ1-2 | many
CASSELGRSQETQYF | TGTGCCAGCAGCGAACTGGGACGGTCCCAAGAGACCCAGTACTTC | TRBV5-5 | - | TRBJ2-5 | -
CASSQADVSTGQHF | TGCGCCAGCAGCCAGGCGGATGTCTCAACAGGCCAGCATTTT | TRBV4-1 | - | TRBJ1-5 | few
CASSLLLPDEQFF | TGCGCCAGCAGCTTGTTACTCCCCGATGAGCAGTTCTTC | TRBV5-1 | - | TRBJ2-1 | -
CASIQLAGGTQDTQYF | TGTGCCAGCATACAACTAGCGGGGGGAACCCAAGATACGCAGTATTTT | TRBV6-1 | TRBD2 | TRBJ2-3 | many
CSALGDRAGEQYF | TGCAGTGCCTTGGGGGACAGGGCTGGCGAGCAGTACTTC | TRBV20-1 | TRBD1 | TRBJ2-7 | many
CASSLSRLAPQYF | TGTGCCAGCAGTTTATCCAGACTAGCCCCTCAGTATTTT | TRBV27 | TRBD2 | TRBJ2-3 | few
CASSLSFQYEGEQYF | TGTGCCAGCAGTTTATCCTTCCAGTACGAGGGGGAGCAGTACTTC | TRBV27 | - | TRBJ2-7 | many
CASSVRTAFSGNTIYF | TGTGCCAGCAGCGTAAGGACAGCGTTCTCTGGAAACACCATATATTTT | TRBV9 | - | TRBJ1-3 | few
CASSLPGLAGVNEQYF | TGTGCCAGCAGCTTACCCGGACTAGCGGGAGTAAACGAGCAGTACTTC | TRBV7-2 | TRBD2 | TRBJ2-7 | few
CSARDPRGDSGANVLTF | TGCAGTGCTAGAGATCCGCGCGGGGACTCTGGGGCCAACGTCCTGACTTTC | TRBV20-1 | - | TRBJ2-6 | few
CASRSAGTGFADTQYF | TGTGCCAGCAGATCCGCAGGGACAGGGTTCGCAGATACGCAGTATTTT | TRBV12-3/TRBV12-4 | TRBD1 | TRBJ2-3 | many
CSAREYGGYGYTF | TGCAGTGCTAGAGAGTACGGCGGCTATGGCTACACCTTC | TRBV20-1 | - | TRBJ1-2 | -
CASSQGTENSPLHF | TGCGCCAGCAGCCAAGGGACAGAGAATTCACCCCTCCACTTT | TRBV4-1 | - | TRBJ1-6 | few
CASSYSGTLNEQFF | TGTGCCAGCAGTTACTCGGGGACTTTGAATGAGCAGTTCTTC | TRBV6-2/TRBV6-3 | - | TRBJ2-1 | -
CAFSSPSGTLSSYNEQFF | TGTGCCTTCAGTTCTCCCTCCGGGACACTCAGCTCCTACAATGAGCAGTTCTTC | TRBV12-3/TRBV12-4 | - | TRBJ2-1 | -
CASSFDRAAFF | TGTGCCAGCAGTTTCGACAGGGCCGCTTTCTTT | TRBV12-3/TRBV12-4 | TRBD1 | TRBJ1-1 | many
CAAWDGLGFYEQYF | TGTGCCGCTTGGGACGGCCTTGGTTTCTACGAGCAGTACTTC | TRBV28 | - | TRBJ2-7 | -
CASSHREQGGNTQYF | TGTGCCAGCAGCCACCGGGAACAGGGAGGGAATACGCAGTATTTT | TRBV7-2 | - | TRBJ2-3 | -
CASSDDQGRYNEKLFF | TGTGCCAGCAGTGACGATCAGGGACGGTATAATGAAAAACTGTTTTTT | TRBV6-4 | - | TRBJ1-4 | few
CSVGEGGQLMNTEAFF | TGCAGCGTTGGAGAGGGGGGACAGTTAATGAACACTGAAGCTTTCTTT | TRBV29-1 | TRBD1 | TRBJ1-1 | -
CASSWDRGRGAGANVLTF | TGTGCCAGCAGTTGGGACAGGGGGCGGGGAGCTGGGGCCAACGTCCTGACTTTC | TRBV27 | TRBD1 | TRBJ2-6 | few
CASSENLRAGELFF | TGTGCCAGCAGTGAAAATCTACGGGCCGGGGAGCTGTTTTTT | TRBV2 | - | TRBJ2-2 | -
CASSFGQATYNEQFF | TGTGCCAGCAGCTTCGGACAGGCTACCTACAATGAGCAGTTCTTC | TRBV5-6 | TRBD1 | TRBJ2-1 | many
CASSLTSRRDSEQYF | TGCGCCAGCAGCTTGACGTCCCGCCGGGACAGCGAGCAGTACTTC | TRBV5-1 | TRBD1 | TRBJ2-7 | -
CATSRDTAGAADTHYF | TGTGCCACCAGCAGAGATACAGCGGGAGCCGCAGATACGCATTATTTT | TRBV15 | TRBD2 | TRBJ2-3 | -
CASSGEGRAGGLFF | TGTGCCAGCAGTGGGGAGGGGAGGGCCGGGGGGCTGTTTTTT | TRBV12-3/TRBV12-4 | TRBD2 | TRBJ2-2 | once
CASSFSSSNQPQHF | TGTGCCAGCAGTTTCTCCTCTAGCAATCAGCCCCAGCATTTT | TRBV27 | - | TRBJ1-5 | few
CASSQDRGPDNEQFF | TGTGCCAGCAGCCAAGACAGGGGTCCAGACAATGAGCAGTTCTTC | TRBV3-1 | - | TRBJ2-1 | few
CASSLATGKDTGYF | TGCGCCAGCAGCTTGGCCACGGGGAAAGATACGGGGTATTTT | TRBV5-1 | - | TRBJ2-3 | few